The 24 T cell receptor beta chains below all came from one sample that was sequenced in a study of T cells after posttransplantation cyclophosphamide. Cells defined as naive were viable CD3+CD4+ or CD3+CD8+ and CCR7+CD45RA+CD45RO-CD95-CD27+CD28+. TCRdb keeps only in-frame clones here, not all; method: immunoSEQ multiplex PCR. The sample holds 25,000 to 35,000 clones, about 89% seen once. The sequenced sample consisted of naive CD4+ T cells sorted from PBMCs. The receptors come from a woman between 55 and 75 years old in good health, CMV-negative, and a related stem cell transplant donor.

The genes are TRBV11-3 and TRBJ1-1, with TRBD1 as a possible D gene (5 bases). The CDR3 totals 14 residues. Germline loops: CDR1 SGHNT, CDR2 YENEEA. Trimming stripped 1 base from V and 2 bases from J, with 8 bases between. In DNA, the CDR3 is TGTGCCAGCAGCTTAGGGGGCAGAAACACTGAAGCTTTCTTT. It specifies CASSLGGRNTEAFF. The whole variable domain, remainder taken from reference TRBV11-3 and TRBJ1-1, is EAGVVQSPRYKIIEKKQPVAFWCNPISGHNTLYWYLQNLGQGPELLIRYENEEAVDDSQLPKDRFSAERLKGVDSTLKIQPAELGDSAVYLCASSLGGRNTEAFFGQGTRLTVV.

The chain carries TRBV21-1 and TRBJ1-1. TRBV21-1 is noted as a pseudogene. The CDR3 totals 9 residues. CDR3 loop: CASRSSAFF. CDR3 nucleotide sequence: TGTGCCAGCAGGTCCTCAGCTTTCTTT.

The V call is TRBV6-1, the J call TRBJ2-3; D unclear. V was pared by 1 base and J by 0 bases, with 11 bases between. This CDR3 contains 16 residues. The V gene's germline CDR1 is MNHNS and CDR2 SASEGT. In DNA, the CDR3 is TGTGCCAGCAGTGAAGTAGGAGCGCCTAGCACAGATACGCAGTATTTT. Residues: CASSEVGAPSTDTQYF.

CDR3 loop: CASRSGASGGETQYF. In DNA, the CDR3 is TGTGCCAGCAGATCAGGGGCTAGCGGGGGAGAGACCCAGTACTTC. J is TRBJ2-5 and V is TRBV6-5, with 10 bases that match TRBD2. CDR3 length: 15 amino acids. Germline V lookup: CDR1 MNHEY, CDR2 SVGAGI. V was pared by 6 bases and J by 4 bases, with 8 bases of the junction left unmatched.

V and J are TRBV5-1 and TRBJ2-6, with 8 bases aligning to TRBD1. Germline V gene lookup returns CDR1 SGHRS and CDR2 YFSETQ. CDR3 length: 15 amino acids. V was pared by 5 bases and J by 4 bases, with 5 bases of the junction left unmatched. DNA of the CDR3: TGCGCCAGCAGTTTGACAGGGGCCGGGGCCAACGTCCTGACTTTC. Translation gives CASSLTGAGANVLTF.

The chain links TRBV7-8 to TRBJ1-5, with a possible D match to TRBD1 (5 bases). Germline V gene data show CDR1 as SGHVS and CDR2 as FQNEAQ. The CDR3 has 17 residues. Deletions cut 5 bases from V and 0 bases from J, with 17 bases between. CDR3 nucleotides: TGTGCCAGCAGCGGCTTTGTTACGGACAATAGCAATCAGCCCCAGCATTTT. It translates to CASSGFVTDNSNQPQHF.

The chain joins TRBV7-8 to TRBJ2-7; 8 bases agree with TRBD1. Unmatched junction bases numbered 4, after V lost 0 bases and J lost 3 bases. The V gene's germline CDR1 is SGHVS and CDR2 FQNEAQ. This CDR3 comprises 15 residues. As DNA, the CDR3 is TGTGCCAGCAGCTTAGCCCCAGGACAGGGCTACGAGCAGTACTTC. This translates into CASSLAPGQGYEQYF.

J is TRBJ2-7 and V is TRBV28, with D possibly TRBD1 on 5 matching bases. The CDR3 is 12 amino acids. Germline V CDR1 and CDR2: MDHEN, SYDVKM. V lost 4 bases to trimming and J lost 2 bases, with 6 bases between them. Here the CDR3 DNA reads TGTGCCAGCAGTTCAGGGACCTACGAGCAGTACTTC. Its protein is CASSSGTYEQYF.

The chain links TRBV5-1 to TRBJ1-5; 8 bases agree with TRBD1. The ends lost 2 bases at V and 2 bases at J; junction bases unmatched: 3. Germline V gives CDR1 SGHRS, CDR2 YFSETQ. This CDR3 has 15 residues. The CDR3 loop reads CASSLQGGGNQPQHF. The CDR3 DNA reads TGCGCCAGCAGCTTACAGGGGGGGGGCAATCAGCCCCAGCATTTT.

The chain uses TRBV2 and TRBJ1-1, with D possibly matching TRBD1 (5 bases). The germline V gene has CDR1 SNHLY and CDR2 FYNNEI. Trimming stripped 4 bases from V and 4 bases from J, with 13 bases between. The CDR3 extends over 14 amino acids. CDR3 sequence (DNA): TGTGCCAGCAGTGTCCGGGGGAGCGGCACTGAAGCTTTCTTT. Its protein product is CASSVRGSGTEAFF.

This clone showed up just a few times. The chain recombines TRBV20-1 with TRBJ1-2; 7 nucleotides align to TRBD1. The germline CDR1 and CDR2 sequences are DFQATT and SNEGSKA (reference sequence). This CDR3 is 11 amino acids long. The V gene end was trimmed by 5 bases and the J gene end by 3 bases; junction bases not matched to a gene: 0. The CDR3 spells CSAGQDYGYTF. The CDR3 DNA is TGCAGTGCTGGACAGGACTATGGCTACACCTTC.

This sequence joins TRBV9 and TRBJ2-7; 9 bases align to TRBD2. CDR1 and CDR2 (germline): SGDLS, YYNGEE. The CDR3 sequence is 15 residues long. With V trimmed by 0 bases and J by 5 bases, 6 bases remained unmatched. The CDR3 sequence: CASSVAAGGQNEQYF. In nucleotides, the CDR3 is TGTGCCAGCAGCGTAGCGGCGGGGGGGCAGAACGAGCAGTACTTC.

The rearrangement links TRBV5-1 to TRBJ2-5, with D possibly TRBD1 on 5 matching bases. This CDR3 is built from 15 residues. The ends were cut back, 7 bases at V and 5 bases at J, with 21 bases in the middle. Germline V gene sequence: CDR1 SGHRS, CDR2 YFSETQ. CDR3: CASASGSGLGETQYF. The CDR3 nucleotides read TGCGCCAGCGCCTCAGGGTCAGGGCTCGGGGAGACCCAGTACTTC.

The CDR3 sequence is CASSAGLAGGSGELFF. The CDR3 region has the DNA TGTGCCAGCAGCGCGGGACTAGCGGGGGGGTCCGGGGAGCTGTTTTTT. The chain combines TRBV7-3 with TRBJ2-2, with TRBD2 identical over 16 bases. Germline values: CDR1 SGHTA, CDR2 FQGTGA. This CDR3 region has 16 residues. V lost 5 bases, J lost 6 bases, and 3 bases stayed unmatched.

This clone was detected only a few times. This chain connects TRBV2 to TRBJ1-4; 7 nucleotides line up with TRBD1. The CDR3 consists of 14 residues. V gave up 7 bases and J gave up 8 bases; unmatched junction bases: 10. The germline V gene has CDR1 SNHLY and CDR2 FYNNEI. The CDR3: CASTRQGNLEKLFF. In DNA form, the CDR3 reads TGTGCCAGCACCCGACAGGGTAATTTAGAAAAACTGTTTTTT.

CDR3 coding DNA: TGTGCCAGTATGGGACAAATTAATGAAAAACTGTTTTTT. It yields the protein CASMGQINEKLFF. The chain combines TRBV19 with TRBJ1-4; D perhaps matches TRBD1 (6 bases). Germline assignment: CDR1 LNHDA and CDR2 SQIVND (reference sequence). The CDR3 has 13 amino acids. V dropped 7 bases and J dropped 4 bases, with 10 bases sitting between them. The whole variable domain, remainder taken from reference TRBV19 and TRBJ1-4, is DGGITQSPKYLFRKEGQNVTLSCEQNLNHDAMYWYRQDPGQGLRLIYYSQIVNDFQKGDIAEGYSVSREKKESFPLTVTSAQKNPTAFYLCASMGQINEKLFFGSGTQLSVL.

CDR3 in DNA: TGCGCCAGCAGCAAAGGGACAGGTGGAACCTATAATTCACCCCTCCACTTT. It codes for CASSKGTGGTYNSPLHF. J is TRBJ1-6 and V is TRBV5-1; 8 nucleotides align to TRBD1. The J segment lost 2 bases and the V segment lost 4 bases, leaving 8 bases of the junction unmatched. Germline lookup yields CDR1 SGHRS and CDR2 YFSETQ. The CDR3 contains 17 residues.

This chain uses TRBV6-6 with TRBJ1-5; 10 bases align to TRBD1. Germline CDR1 and CDR2: MNHNY and SVGAGI (reference sequence). This CDR3 is built from 15 residues. Trimming at V came to 5 bases and at J to 6 bases, leaving 7 bases not matched to a gene. The CDR3 sequence: CASSRGQGSGQPQHF. As DNA, the CDR3 is TGTGCCAGCAGTCGGGGACAGGGGAGCGGTCAGCCCCAGCATTTT.

The rearrangement joins TRBV18 to TRBJ2-2; 9 nucleotides agree with TRBD2. This CDR3 spans 16 amino acids. The germline gives CDR1 KGHSH, CDR2 LQKENI. With V trimmed by 7 bases and J by 0 bases, 6 bases remained unmatched. As DNA, the CDR3 is TGTGCCAGCTTAAGCGGGGGGCCCTCGAACACCGGGGAGCTGTTTTTT. This encodes CASLSGGPSNTGELFF.

The chain links TRBV18 to TRBJ2-7; D uncertain. Germline values: CDR1 KGHSH, CDR2 LQKENI. This CDR3 has 13 residues. The V gene lost 3 bases and the J gene lost 1 base, with 7 bases spanning the gap. The CDR3 DNA follows: TGTGCCAGCTCACCCGCGGCATCCTACGAGCAGTACTTC. This gives the protein CASSPAASYEQYF.

The chain couples TRBV6-1 to TRBJ2-4, with 10 bases identical to TRBD2. The V segment lost 3 bases and the J segment 3 bases; nucleotides outside the gene matches: 5. This CDR3 is 16 amino acids long. CDR1 MNHNS and CDR2 SASEGT come from the germline V gene. CDR3 sequence: CASSEAGTSVKNIQYF. The CDR3 nucleotides read TGTGCCAGCAGTGAGGCCGGGACTAGCGTCAAAAACATTCAGTACTTC.

The chain is built from TRBV5-1 and TRBJ1-1; no firm D call. This CDR3 region has 14 residues. The ends were cut back, 4 bases at V and 2 bases at J, with 12 bases in the middle. Germline-derived CDR1 and CDR2 are SGHRS and YFSETQ. CDR3 amino acids: CASSRDTGNTEAFF. For the CDR3, the DNA is TGCGCCAGCAGCCGCGATACGGGTAACACTGAAGCTTTCTTT.

This chain uses TRBV9 with TRBJ1-4; TRBD1 might be the D (6 bases). CDR3 size: 17 residues. From germline, CDR1 is SGDLS and CDR2 YYNGEE. Between the trimmed V and J ends, which lost 0 bases and 10 bases, there was a span of 22 bases. The CDR3 nucleotides read TGTGCCAGCAGCGTAGATGCAGGGGCACGGCAAACAGGAAAACTGTTTTTT. Residues: CASSVDAGARQTGKLFF.

The V and J genes are TRBV6-5 and TRBJ1-5; D is unresolved. The CDR3 consists of 13 residues. CDR1 and CDR2 from the germline V gene are MNHEY and SVGAGI. Trimming pared 3 bases from V and 6 bases from J, leaving 9 bases between. The CDR3 DNA reads as TGTGCCAGCAGTTATAGTAGAGCTCAGCCCCAGCATTTT. As protein: CASSYSRAQPQHF.